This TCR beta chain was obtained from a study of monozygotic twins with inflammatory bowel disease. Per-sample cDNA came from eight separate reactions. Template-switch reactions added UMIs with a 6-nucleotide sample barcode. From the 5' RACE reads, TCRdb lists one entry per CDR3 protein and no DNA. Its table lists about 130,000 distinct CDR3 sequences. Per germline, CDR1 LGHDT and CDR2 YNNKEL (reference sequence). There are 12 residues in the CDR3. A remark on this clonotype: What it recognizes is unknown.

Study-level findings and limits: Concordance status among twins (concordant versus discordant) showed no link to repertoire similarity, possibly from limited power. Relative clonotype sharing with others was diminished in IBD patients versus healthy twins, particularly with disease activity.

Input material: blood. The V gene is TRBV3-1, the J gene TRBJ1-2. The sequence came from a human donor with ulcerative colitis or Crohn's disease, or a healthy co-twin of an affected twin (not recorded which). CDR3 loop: CASSQDGHGYTF.